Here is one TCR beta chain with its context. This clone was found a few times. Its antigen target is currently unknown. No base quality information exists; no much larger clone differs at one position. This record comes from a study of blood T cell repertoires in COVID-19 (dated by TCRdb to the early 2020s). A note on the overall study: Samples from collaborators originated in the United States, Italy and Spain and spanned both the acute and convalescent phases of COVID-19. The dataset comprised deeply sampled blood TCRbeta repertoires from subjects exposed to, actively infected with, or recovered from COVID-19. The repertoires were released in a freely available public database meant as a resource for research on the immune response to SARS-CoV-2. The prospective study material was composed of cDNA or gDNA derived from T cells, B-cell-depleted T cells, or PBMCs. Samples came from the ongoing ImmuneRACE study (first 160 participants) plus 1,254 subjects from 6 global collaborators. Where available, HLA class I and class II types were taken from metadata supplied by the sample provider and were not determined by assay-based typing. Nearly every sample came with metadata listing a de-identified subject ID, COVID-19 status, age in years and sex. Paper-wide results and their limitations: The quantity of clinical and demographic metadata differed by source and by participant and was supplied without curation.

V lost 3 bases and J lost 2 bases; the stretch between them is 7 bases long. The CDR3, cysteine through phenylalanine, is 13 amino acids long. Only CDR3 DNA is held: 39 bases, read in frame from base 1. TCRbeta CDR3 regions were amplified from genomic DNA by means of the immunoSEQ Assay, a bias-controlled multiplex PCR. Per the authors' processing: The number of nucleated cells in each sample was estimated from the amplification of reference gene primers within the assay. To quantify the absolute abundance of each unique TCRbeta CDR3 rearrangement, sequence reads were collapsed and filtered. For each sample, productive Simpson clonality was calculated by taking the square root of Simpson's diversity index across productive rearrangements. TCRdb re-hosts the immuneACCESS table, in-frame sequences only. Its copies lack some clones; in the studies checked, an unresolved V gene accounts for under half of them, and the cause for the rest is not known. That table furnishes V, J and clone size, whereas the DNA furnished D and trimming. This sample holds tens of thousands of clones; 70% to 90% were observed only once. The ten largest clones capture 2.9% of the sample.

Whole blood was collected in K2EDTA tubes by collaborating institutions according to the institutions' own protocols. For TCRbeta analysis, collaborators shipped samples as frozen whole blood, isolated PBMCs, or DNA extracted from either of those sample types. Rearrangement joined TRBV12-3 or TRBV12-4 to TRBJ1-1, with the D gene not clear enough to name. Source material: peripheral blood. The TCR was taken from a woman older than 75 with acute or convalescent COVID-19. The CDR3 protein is CASSFKSNTEAFF. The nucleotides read TGTGCCAGCAGTTTTAAGAGTAACACTGAAGCTTTCTTT.